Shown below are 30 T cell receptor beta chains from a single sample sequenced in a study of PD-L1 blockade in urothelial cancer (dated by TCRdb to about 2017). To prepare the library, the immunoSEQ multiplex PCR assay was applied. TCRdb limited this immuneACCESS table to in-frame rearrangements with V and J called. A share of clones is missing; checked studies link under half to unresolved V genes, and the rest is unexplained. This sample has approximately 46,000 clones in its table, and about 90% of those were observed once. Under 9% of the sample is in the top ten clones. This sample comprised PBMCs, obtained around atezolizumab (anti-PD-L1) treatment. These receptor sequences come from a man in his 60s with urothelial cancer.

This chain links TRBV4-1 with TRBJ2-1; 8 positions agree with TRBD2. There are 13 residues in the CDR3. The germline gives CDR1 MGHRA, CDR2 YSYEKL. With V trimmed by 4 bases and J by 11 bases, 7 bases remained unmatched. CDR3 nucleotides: TGCGCCAGCAGCCCAGGACTAGCACCCCAGCAGTTCTTC. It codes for CASSPGLAPQQFF.

Written as DNA, the CDR3 is TGCGCCAGCAGCTTACAGGGGGCTGTTCCTGAAGCTTTCTTT. Its translation is CASSLQGAVPEAFF. This sequence joins TRBV5-1 and TRBJ1-1; TRBD1 matches 9 bases. Trimming took 2 bases from V and 6 from J; bases not matched to a gene: 5. This CDR3 has 14 residues. Germline CDR1 SGHRS, CDR2 YFSETQ.

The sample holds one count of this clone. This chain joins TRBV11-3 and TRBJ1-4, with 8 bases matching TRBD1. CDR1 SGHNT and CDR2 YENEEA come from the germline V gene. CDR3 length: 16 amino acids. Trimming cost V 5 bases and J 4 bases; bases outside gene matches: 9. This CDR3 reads CASSGPETGDNEKLFF. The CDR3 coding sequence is TGTGCCAGCAGCGGGCCAGAGACAGGGGATAATGAAAAACTGTTTTTT. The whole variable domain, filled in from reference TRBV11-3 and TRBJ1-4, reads EAGVVQSPRYKIIEKKQPVAFWCNPISGHNTLYWYLQNLGQGPELLIRYENEEAVDDSQLPKDRFSAERLKGVDSTLKIQPAELGDSAVYLCASSGPETGDNEKLFFGSGTQLSVL.

In DNA form, the CDR3 reads TGTGCCACCAGAGGTGCACAGGGAAGCAATCAGCCCCAGCATTTT. Translation gives CATRGAQGSNQPQHF. The chain joins TRBV27 to TRBJ1-5; D might be TRBD1 (6 bases). With 10 bases removed from V and 1 base from J, the gap between germline ends came to 17 bases. CDR1 is MNHEY and CDR2 is SMNVEV in the germline V gene (reference sequence). The CDR3 sequence is 15 residues long.

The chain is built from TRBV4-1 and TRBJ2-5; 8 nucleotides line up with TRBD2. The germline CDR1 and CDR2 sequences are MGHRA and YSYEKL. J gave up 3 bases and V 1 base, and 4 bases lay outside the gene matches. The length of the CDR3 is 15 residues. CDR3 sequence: CASSQGLAGEETQYF. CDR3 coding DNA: TGCGCCAGCAGCCAAGGGCTAGCGGGCGAAGAGACCCAGTACTTC.

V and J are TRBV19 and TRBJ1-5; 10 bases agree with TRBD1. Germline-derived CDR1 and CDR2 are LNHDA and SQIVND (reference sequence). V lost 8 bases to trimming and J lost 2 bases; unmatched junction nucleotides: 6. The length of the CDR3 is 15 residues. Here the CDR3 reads CASGTGESGNQPQHF. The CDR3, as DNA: TGTGCCAGTGGGACAGGGGAATCGGGCAATCAGCCCCAGCATTTT.

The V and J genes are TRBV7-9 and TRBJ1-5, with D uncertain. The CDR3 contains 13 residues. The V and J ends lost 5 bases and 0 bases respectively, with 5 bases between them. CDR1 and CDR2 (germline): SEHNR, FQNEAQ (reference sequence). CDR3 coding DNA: TGTGCCAGCAGCCCCGGTAGCAATCAGCCCCAGCATTTT. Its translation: CASSPGSNQPQHF. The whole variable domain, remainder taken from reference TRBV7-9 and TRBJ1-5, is DTGVSQNPRHKITKRGQNVTFRCDPISEHNRLYWYRQTLGQGPEFLTYFQNEAQLEKSRLLSDRFSAERPKGSFSTLEIQRTEQGDSAMYLCASSPGSNQPQHFGDGTRLSIL.

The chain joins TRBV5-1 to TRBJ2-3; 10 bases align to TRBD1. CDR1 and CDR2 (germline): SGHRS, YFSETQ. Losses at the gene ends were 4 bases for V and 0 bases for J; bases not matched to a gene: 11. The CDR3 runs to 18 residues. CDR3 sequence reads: CASSPGTGERFSTDTQYF. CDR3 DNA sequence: TGCGCCAGCAGCCCCGGGACAGGGGAAAGATTTAGCACAGATACGCAGTATTTT.

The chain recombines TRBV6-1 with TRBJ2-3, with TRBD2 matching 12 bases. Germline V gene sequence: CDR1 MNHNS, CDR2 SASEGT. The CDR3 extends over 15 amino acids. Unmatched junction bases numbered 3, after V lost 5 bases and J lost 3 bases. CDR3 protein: CASSSGLAGTDTQYF. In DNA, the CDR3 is TGTGCCAGCAGTAGTGGACTAGCGGGGACAGATACGCAGTATTTT.

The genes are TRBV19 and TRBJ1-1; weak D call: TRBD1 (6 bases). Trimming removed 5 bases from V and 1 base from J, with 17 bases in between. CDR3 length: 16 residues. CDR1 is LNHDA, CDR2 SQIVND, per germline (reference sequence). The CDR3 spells CASSLRTAGANTEAFF. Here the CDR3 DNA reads TGTGCCAGTAGTCTCCGGACAGCGGGGGCGAACACTGAAGCTTTCTTT.

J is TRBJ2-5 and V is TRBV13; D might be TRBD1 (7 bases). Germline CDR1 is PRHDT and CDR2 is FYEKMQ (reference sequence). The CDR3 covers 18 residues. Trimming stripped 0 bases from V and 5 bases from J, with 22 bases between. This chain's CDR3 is CASSLGSSTGTRGETQYF. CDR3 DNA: TGTGCCAGCAGCTTAGGCTCATCGACAGGGACCCGGGGGGAGACCCAGTACTTC.

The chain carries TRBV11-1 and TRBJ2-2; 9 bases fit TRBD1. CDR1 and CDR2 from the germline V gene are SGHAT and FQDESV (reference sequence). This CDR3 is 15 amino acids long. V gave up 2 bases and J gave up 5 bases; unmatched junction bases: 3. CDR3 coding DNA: TGTGCCAGCAGCTTATTAGGACAGGGGACCGGGGAGCTGTTTTTT. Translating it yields CASSLLGQGTGELFF.

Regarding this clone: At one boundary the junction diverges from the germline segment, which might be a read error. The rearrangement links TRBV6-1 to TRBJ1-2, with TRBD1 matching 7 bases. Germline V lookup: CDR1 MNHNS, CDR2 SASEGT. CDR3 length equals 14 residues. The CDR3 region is CASSEGQAVYGYTF. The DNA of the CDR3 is TGTGCCAGCAGCGAAGGACAGGCCGTCTATGGCTACACCTTC.

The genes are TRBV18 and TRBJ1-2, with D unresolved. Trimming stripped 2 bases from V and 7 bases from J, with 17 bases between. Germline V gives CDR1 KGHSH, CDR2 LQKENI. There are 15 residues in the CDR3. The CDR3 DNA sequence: TGTGCCAGCTCACCAATTCGGGAGGTCGGCGGTGGCTACACCTTC. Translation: CASSPIREVGGGYTF.

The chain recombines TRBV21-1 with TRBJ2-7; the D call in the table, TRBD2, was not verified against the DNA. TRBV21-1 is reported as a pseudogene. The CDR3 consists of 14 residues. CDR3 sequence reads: CASSDRRGPGEQYF. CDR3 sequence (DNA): TGTGCCAGCAGCGATAGACGGGGTCCGGGAGAGCAGTACTTC.

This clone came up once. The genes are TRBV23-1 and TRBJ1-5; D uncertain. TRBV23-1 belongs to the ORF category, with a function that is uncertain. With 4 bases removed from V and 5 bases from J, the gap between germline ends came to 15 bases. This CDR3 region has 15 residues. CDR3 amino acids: CASSRRGGADQPQHF. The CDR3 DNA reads TGCGCCAGCAGTCGTCGGGGTGGCGCGGATCAGCCCCAGCATTTT.

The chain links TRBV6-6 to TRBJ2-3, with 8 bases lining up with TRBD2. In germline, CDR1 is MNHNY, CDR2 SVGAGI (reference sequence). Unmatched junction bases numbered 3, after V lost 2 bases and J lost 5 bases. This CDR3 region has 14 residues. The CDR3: CASSYTGGLDTQYF. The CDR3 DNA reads TGTGCCAGCAGTTACACGGGGGGGCTAGATACGCAGTATTTT.

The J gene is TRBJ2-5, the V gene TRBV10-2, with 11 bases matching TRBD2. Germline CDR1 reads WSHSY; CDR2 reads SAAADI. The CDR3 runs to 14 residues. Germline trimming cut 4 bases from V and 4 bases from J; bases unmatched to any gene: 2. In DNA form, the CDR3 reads TGCGCCAGCAGTGTTAGCGGGAGGGGAGAGACCCAGTACTTC. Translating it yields CASSVSGRGETQYF.

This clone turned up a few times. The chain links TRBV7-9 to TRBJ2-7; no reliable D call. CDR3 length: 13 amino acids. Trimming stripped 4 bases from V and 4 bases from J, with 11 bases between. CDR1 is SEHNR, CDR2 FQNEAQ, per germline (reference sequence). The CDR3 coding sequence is TGTGCCAGCAGCTCCCCCCCCCAGTACGAGCAGTACTTC. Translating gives CASSSPPQYEQYF. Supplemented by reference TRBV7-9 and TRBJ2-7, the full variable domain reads DTGVSQNPRHKITKRGQNVTFRCDPISEHNRLYWYRQTLGQGPEFLTYFQNEAQLEKSRLLSDRFSAERPKGSFSTLEIQRTEQGDSAMYLCASSSPPQYEQYFGPGTRLTVT.

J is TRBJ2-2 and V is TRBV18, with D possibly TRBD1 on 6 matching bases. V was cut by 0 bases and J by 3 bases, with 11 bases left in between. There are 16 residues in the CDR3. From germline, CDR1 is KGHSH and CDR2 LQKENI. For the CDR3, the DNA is TGTGCCAGCTCACCACCGGCAGGGGCTGACACCGGGGAGCTGTTTTTT. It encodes CASSPPAGADTGELFF. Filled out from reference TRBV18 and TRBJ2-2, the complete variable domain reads NAGVMQNPRHLVRRRGQEARLRCSPMKGHSHVYWYRQLPEEGLKFMVYLQKENIIDESGMPKERFSAEFPKEGPSILRIQQVVRGDSAAYFCASSPPAGADTGELFFGEGSRLTVL.

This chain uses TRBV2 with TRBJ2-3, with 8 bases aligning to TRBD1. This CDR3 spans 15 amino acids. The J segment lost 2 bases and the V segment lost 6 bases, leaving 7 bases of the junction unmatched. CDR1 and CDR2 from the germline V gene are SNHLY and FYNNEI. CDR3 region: CASRRTGIHTDTQYF. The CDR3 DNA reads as TGTGCCAGCAGGAGGACAGGGATCCACACAGATACGCAGTATTTT.

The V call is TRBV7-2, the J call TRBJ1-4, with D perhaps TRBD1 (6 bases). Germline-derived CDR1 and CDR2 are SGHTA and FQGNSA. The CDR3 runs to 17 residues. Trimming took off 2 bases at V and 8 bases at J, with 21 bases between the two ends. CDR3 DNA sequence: TGTGCCAGCAGCTTAACGGGACCGGGAGGAGGGGGAGAAAAACTGTTTTTT. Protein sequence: CASSLTGPGGGGEKLFF. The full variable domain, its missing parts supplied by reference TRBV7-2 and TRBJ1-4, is GAGVSQSPSNKVTEKGKDVELRCDPISGHTALYWYRQSLGQGLEFLIYFQGNSAPDKSGLPSDRFSAERTGGSVSTLTIQRTQQEDSAVYLCASSLTGPGGGGEKLFFGSGTQLSVL.

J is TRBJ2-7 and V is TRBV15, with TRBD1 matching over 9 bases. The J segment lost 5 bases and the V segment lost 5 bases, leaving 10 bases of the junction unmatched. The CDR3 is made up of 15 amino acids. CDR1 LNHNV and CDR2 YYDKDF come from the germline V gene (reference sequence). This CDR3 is CATSYPGTGNHEQYF. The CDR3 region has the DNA TGTGCCACCAGCTATCCCGGGACAGGGAACCACGAGCAGTACTTC.

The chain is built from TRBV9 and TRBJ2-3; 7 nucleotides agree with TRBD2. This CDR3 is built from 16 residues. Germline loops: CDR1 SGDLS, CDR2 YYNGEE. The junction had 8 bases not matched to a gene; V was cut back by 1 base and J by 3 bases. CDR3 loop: CASSVTSTGGTDTQYF. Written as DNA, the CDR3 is TGTGCCAGCAGCGTAACATCAACGGGGGGTACAGATACGCAGTATTTT. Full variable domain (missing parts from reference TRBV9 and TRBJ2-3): DSGVTQTPKHLITATGQRVTLRCSPRSGDLSVYWYQQSLDQGLQFLIQYYNGEERAKGNILERFSAQQFPDLHSELNLSSLELGDSALYFCASSVTSTGGTDTQYFGPGTRLTVL.

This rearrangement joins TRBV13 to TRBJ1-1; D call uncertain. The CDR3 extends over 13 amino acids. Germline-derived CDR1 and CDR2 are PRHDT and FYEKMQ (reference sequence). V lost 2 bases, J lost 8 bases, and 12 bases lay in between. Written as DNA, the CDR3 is TGTGCCAGCAGCTTAAGGCCGGGTGTGGAAGCTTTCTTT. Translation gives CASSLRPGVEAFF.

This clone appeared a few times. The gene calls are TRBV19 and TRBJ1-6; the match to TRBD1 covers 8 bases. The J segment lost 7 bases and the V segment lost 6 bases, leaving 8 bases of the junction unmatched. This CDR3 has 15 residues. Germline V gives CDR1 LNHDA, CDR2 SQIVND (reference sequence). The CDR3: CASRAGTGLNSPLHF. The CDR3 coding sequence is TGTGCCAGTAGGGCCGGGACAGGACTAAATTCACCCCTCCACTTT.

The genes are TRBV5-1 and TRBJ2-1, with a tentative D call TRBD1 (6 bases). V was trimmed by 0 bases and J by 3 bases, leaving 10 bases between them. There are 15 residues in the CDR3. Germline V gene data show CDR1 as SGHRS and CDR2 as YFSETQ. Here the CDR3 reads CASSLVQGNYNEQFF. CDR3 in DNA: TGCGCCAGCAGCTTGGTACAGGGAAACTACAATGAGCAGTTCTTC. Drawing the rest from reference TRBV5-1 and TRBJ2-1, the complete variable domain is KAGVTQTPRYLIKTRGQQVTLSCSPISGHRSVSWYQQTPGQGLQFLFEYFSETQRNKGNFPGRFSGRQFSNSRSEMNVSTLELGDSALYLCASSLVQGNYNEQFFGPGTRLTVL.

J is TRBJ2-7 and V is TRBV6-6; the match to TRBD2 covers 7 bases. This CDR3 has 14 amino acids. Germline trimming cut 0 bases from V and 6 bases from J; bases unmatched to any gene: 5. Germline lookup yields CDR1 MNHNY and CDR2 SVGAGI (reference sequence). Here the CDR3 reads CASSYSRGGGEQYF. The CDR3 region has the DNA TGTGCCAGCAGTTACTCGCGCGGGGGAGGCGAGCAGTACTTC.

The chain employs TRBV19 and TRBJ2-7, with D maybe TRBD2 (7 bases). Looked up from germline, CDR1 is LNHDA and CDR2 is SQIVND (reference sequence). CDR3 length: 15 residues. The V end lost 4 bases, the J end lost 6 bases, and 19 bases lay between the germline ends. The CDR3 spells CASSNPTGRVREQYF. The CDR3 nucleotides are TGTGCCAGTAGTAACCCCACAGGGAGGGTACGCGAGCAGTACTTC.

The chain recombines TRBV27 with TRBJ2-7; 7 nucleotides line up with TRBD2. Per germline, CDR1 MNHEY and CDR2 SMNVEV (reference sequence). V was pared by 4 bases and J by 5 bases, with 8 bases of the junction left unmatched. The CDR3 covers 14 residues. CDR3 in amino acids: CASSSLGLLNEQYF. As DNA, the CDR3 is TGTGCCAGCAGTTCCCTGGGACTATTGAACGAGCAGTACTTC.